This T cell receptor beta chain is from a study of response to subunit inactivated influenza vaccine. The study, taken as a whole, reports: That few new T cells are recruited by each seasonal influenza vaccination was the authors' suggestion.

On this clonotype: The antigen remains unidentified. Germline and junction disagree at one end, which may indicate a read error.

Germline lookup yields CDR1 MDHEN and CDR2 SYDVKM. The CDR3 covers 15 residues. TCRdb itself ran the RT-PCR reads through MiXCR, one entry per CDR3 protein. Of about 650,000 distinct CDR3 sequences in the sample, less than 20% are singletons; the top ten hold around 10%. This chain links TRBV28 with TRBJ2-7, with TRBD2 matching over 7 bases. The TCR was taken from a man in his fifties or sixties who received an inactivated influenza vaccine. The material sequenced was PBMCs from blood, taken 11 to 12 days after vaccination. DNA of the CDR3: TGCGCCAGCAGTTTTAGCGGGCAGCTCAACTACGAGCAGTACTTC. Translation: CASSFSGQLNYEQYF.